These T cell receptor beta chains were read from a single sample in a study of identical twins. In TCRdb, the 5' RACE reads were re-called with MiXCR into one record per CDR3 protein. The repertoire holds around 450,000 distinct CDR3 sequences, with over 12% as singletons. These records were also assigned to another study, of yellow fever vaccine responses in identical twins.

Sequenced input: CD4+ T cells sorted from blood. All receptors derive from a woman aged 18-29 years in good health. CDR3s include the opening cysteine and the closing phenylalanine or tryptophan. The order of the fields is J gene, V gene, D gene, clone size, CDR3 protein, CDR3 DNA. A D gene is named only where the DNA matches it firmly. Expanded clones get a size class; other rows say once, few or many, or leave the size out.

j_gene: TRBJ2-5
v_gene: TRBV5-1
d_gene: TRBD1
abundance: few
CDR3aa: CASSFLGQSSETQYF
CDR3nt: TGCGCCAGCAGCTTCCTGGGACAGAGTTCGGAGACCCAGTACTTC

j_gene: TRBJ1-5
v_gene: TRBV18
d_gene: TRBD1
abundance: -
CDR3aa: CASSSGTGNQPQHF
CDR3nt: TGTGCCAGCTCATCCGGGACAGGGAATCAGCCCCAGCATTTT

j_gene: TRBJ1-1
v_gene: TRBV10-2
d_gene: -
abundance: -
CDR3aa: CASCLQGNTEAFF
CDR3nt: TGCGCCAGCTGCCTACAGGGGAACACTGAAGCTTTCTTT

j_gene: TRBJ2-5
v_gene: TRBV20-1
d_gene: -
abundance: -
CDR3aa: CSARDQWVETQYF
CDR3nt: TGCAGTGCTAGAGATCAGTGGGTAGAGACCCAGTACTTC

j_gene: TRBJ2-7
v_gene: TRBV12-3/TRBV12-4
d_gene: TRBD2
abundance: -
CDR3aa: CASSPGTSGGSYEQYF
CDR3nt: TGTGCCAGCAGTCCGGGGACTAGCGGGGGATCCTACGAGCAGTACTTC

j_gene: TRBJ2-4
v_gene: TRBV6-1
d_gene: TRBD1
abundance: -
CDR3aa: CASSATTGPKNIQYF
CDR3nt: TGTGCCAGCAGTGCGACGACAGGGCCCAAAAACATTCAGTACTTC

j_gene: TRBJ2-5
v_gene: TRBV27
d_gene: TRBD1
abundance: -
CDR3aa: CASTPPSDREGIGETQYF
CDR3nt: TGTGCCAGCACCCCTCCCTCCGACAGGGAAGGAATTGGAGAGACCCAGTACTTC

j_gene: TRBJ2-1
v_gene: TRBV3-1
d_gene: -
abundance: few
CDR3aa: CASSQSLAPRSGNEQFF
CDR3nt: TGTGCCAGCAGCCAATCTCTAGCTCCTCGATCTGGGAATGAGCAGTTCTTC

j_gene: TRBJ2-7
v_gene: TRBV7-3
d_gene: TRBD1
abundance: -
CDR3aa: CASSPGGQTDSYEQYF
CDR3nt: TGTGCCAGCAGCCCAGGGGGTCAGACAGACTCCTACGAGCAGTACTTC

j_gene: TRBJ2-7
v_gene: TRBV18
d_gene: TRBD1
abundance: -
CDR3aa: CASSPDRVHYEQYF
CDR3nt: TGTGCCAGCTCACCGGACAGGGTTCACTACGAGCAGTACTTC

j_gene: TRBJ2-5
v_gene: TRBV4-2
d_gene: TRBD2
abundance: -
CDR3aa: CASSQDKAGGTLF
CDR3nt: TGTGCCAGCAGCCAAGACAAAGCGGGGGGGACCCTCTTC

j_gene: TRBJ2-5
v_gene: TRBV3-1
d_gene: -
abundance: few
CDR3aa: CASSQVQQETQYF
CDR3nt: TGTGCCAGCAGCCAAGTGCAGCAAGAGACCCAGTACTTC

j_gene: TRBJ2-5
v_gene: TRBV10-3
d_gene: -
abundance: -
CDR3aa: CAIGVGPETQYF
CDR3nt: TGTGCCATCGGGGTGGGCCCGGAGACCCAGTACTTC

j_gene: TRBJ2-1
v_gene: TRBV19
d_gene: TRBD1
abundance: few
CDR3aa: CASSMAPGQGLYEQFF
CDR3nt: TGTGCCAGTAGTATGGCGCCGGGACAGGGGTTATATGAGCAGTTCTTC

j_gene: TRBJ2-2
v_gene: TRBV7-8
d_gene: -
abundance: many
CDR3aa: CASRPLSGALNTGELFF
CDR3nt: TGTGCCAGCAGACCCCTCTCGGGGGCTTTGAACACCGGGGAGCTGTTTTTT

j_gene: TRBJ2-1
v_gene: TRBV5-1
d_gene: TRBD1
abundance: few
CDR3aa: CASSWTGGSYNEQFF
CDR3nt: TGCGCCAGCAGCTGGACAGGGGGCTCCTACAATGAGCAGTTCTTC

j_gene: TRBJ1-4
v_gene: TRBV28
d_gene: TRBD1
abundance: many
CDR3aa: CASSPGTGREKLFF
CDR3nt: TGTGCCAGCAGTCCAGGGACAGGGCGTGAAAAACTGTTTTTT

j_gene: TRBJ2-1
v_gene: TRBV11-2
d_gene: -
abundance: -
CDR3aa: CASSHRESGEDWGSYNEQFF
CDR3nt: TGTGCCAGCAGCCATAGGGAGTCAGGGGAGGATTGGGGCTCCTACAATGAGCAGTTCTTC

j_gene: TRBJ2-5
v_gene: TRBV28
d_gene: -
abundance: -
CDR3aa: CAATGLETQYF
CDR3nt: TGTGCCGCCACGGGTCTGGAGACCCAGTACTTC

j_gene: TRBJ2-3
v_gene: TRBV7-2
d_gene: -
abundance: -
CDR3aa: CASSSSGRGTDTQYF
CDR3nt: TGTGCCAGCAGCTCCTCTGGTCGGGGCACAGATACGCAGTATTTT

j_gene: TRBJ2-3
v_gene: TRBV12-3/TRBV12-4
d_gene: -
abundance: few
CDR3aa: CASTEAGSPYF
CDR3nt: TGTGCCAGCACCGAGGCGGGGAGCCCGTATTTT

j_gene: TRBJ2-1
v_gene: TRBV27
d_gene: TRBD1
abundance: few
CDR3aa: CASATGGYHNEQFF
CDR3nt: TGTGCCAGCGCCACAGGGGGCTACCACAATGAGCAGTTCTTC

j_gene: TRBJ2-5
v_gene: TRBV7-2
d_gene: -
abundance: few
CDR3aa: CASSRGWQETQYF
CDR3nt: TGTGCCAGCAGCCGTGGGTGGCAAGAGACCCAGTACTTC

j_gene: TRBJ2-1
v_gene: TRBV6-5
d_gene: TRBD1
abundance: -
CDR3aa: CASSYSGTGETSYNEQFF
CDR3nt: TGTGCCAGCAGTTACTCCGGGACAGGCGAAACCTCCTACAATGAGCAGTTCTTC

j_gene: TRBJ2-7
v_gene: TRBV9
d_gene: TRBD2
abundance: -
CDR3aa: CASSAGVLAVGEQYF
CDR3nt: TGTGCCAGCAGCGCCGGAGTCCTAGCGGTAGGCGAGCAGTACTTC

j_gene: TRBJ2-2
v_gene: TRBV27
d_gene: TRBD2
abundance: few
CDR3aa: CASSRLLQRGVTGELFF
CDR3nt: TGTGCCAGCAGTCGCCTCTTACAGCGGGGGGTCACCGGGGAGCTGTTTTTT

j_gene: TRBJ1-1
v_gene: TRBV28
d_gene: -
abundance: -
CDR3aa: CASSFAVAAGPEAFF
CDR3nt: TGTGCCAGCAGTTTCGCGGTGGCGGCCGGGCCTGAAGCTTTCTTT

j_gene: TRBJ2-1
v_gene: TRBV6-2/TRBV6-3
d_gene: TRBD2
abundance: few
CDR3aa: CASSPHKTSGRVNEQFF
CDR3nt: TGTGCCAGCAGTCCCCACAAGACTAGCGGGAGGGTAAATGAGCAGTTCTTC

j_gene: TRBJ1-1
v_gene: TRBV12-3/TRBV12-4
d_gene: TRBD1
abundance: many
CDR3aa: CASSLDRATEAFF
CDR3nt: TGTGCCAGCAGTCTAGACAGGGCCACTGAAGCTTTCTTT

j_gene: TRBJ2-5
v_gene: TRBV4-2
d_gene: -
abundance: many
CDR3aa: CASSQDGRETQYF
CDR3nt: TGTGCCAGCAGCCAAGATGGTAGAGAGACCCAGTACTTC

j_gene: TRBJ2-2
v_gene: TRBV25-1
d_gene: -
abundance: -
CDR3aa: CASSELGGKYTGELFF
CDR3nt: TGTGCCAGCAGTGAACTGGGGGGCAAGTACACCGGGGAGCTGTTTTTT

j_gene: TRBJ2-5
v_gene: TRBV12-3/TRBV12-4
d_gene: TRBD2
abundance: -
CDR3aa: CASSLVRGGPKTQYF
CDR3nt: TGTGCCAGCAGTTTAGTGCGGGGGGGCCCTAAGACCCAGTACTTC

j_gene: TRBJ1-1
v_gene: TRBV5-1
d_gene: TRBD1
abundance: few
CDR3aa: CASSPGTENTEAFF
CDR3nt: TGCGCCAGCAGCCCCGGGACAGAGAACACTGAAGCTTTCTTT

j_gene: TRBJ2-3
v_gene: TRBV29-1
d_gene: -
abundance: -
CDR3aa: CSVEGATDTQYF
CDR3nt: TGCAGCGTTGAGGGGGCCACAGATACGCAGTATTTT

j_gene: TRBJ1-1
v_gene: TRBV6-2/TRBV6-3
d_gene: -
abundance: few
CDR3aa: CASSPTWTEAFF
CDR3nt: TGTGCCAGCAGTCCAACATGGACTGAAGCTTTCTTT